A selection of T cell receptor beta chains follows, all from one sample in a study of T-cell memory formation after mild COVID-19. In TCRdb, the 5' RACE reads were re-called with MiXCR into one record per CDR3 protein. This table has 580,000 or so distinct CDR3 sequences, 17% appearing once. The sequenced sample was PBMCs or a T cell subset sorted from them (not recorded which). The receptors were sampled from an adult woman who had mild COVID-19 (a few samples of this study predate the infection). Cell type and time point are not known. Both conserved end residues are part of each CDR3.

CASSFRGVYNSPLHF | TRBJ1-6 | TRBV27
CASSVGPGGGSYNSPLHF | TRBJ1-6 | TRBV9
CASSTNSGGSTDTQYF | TRBJ2-3 | TRBV7-2
CASSLSQGGQPQHF | TRBJ1-5 | TRBV12-3/TRBV12-4
CSARDGRTGALEQYF | TRBJ2-7 | TRBV20-1
CASSQEPGISGNTIYF | TRBJ1-3 | TRBV14
CASSLAIDRTRNYGYTF | TRBJ1-2 | TRBV5-1
CASTLDSGGELFF | TRBJ2-2 | TRBV25-1
CARREHPIYEQYF | TRBJ2-7 | TRBV2
CASSSGTRGSNSPLHF | TRBJ1-6 | TRBV18
CSATATSGATDTQYF | TRBJ2-3 | TRBV20-1
CASSQASGLGFNEQFF | TRBJ2-1 | TRBV4-1
CASGKGEDRYYGYTF | TRBJ1-2 | TRBV9
CAIRGQTYEQYF | TRBJ2-7 | TRBV10-3
CASSERSWTGELFF | TRBJ2-2 | TRBV6-1
CASSLVGDRPQETQYF | TRBJ2-5 | TRBV11-2
CASSQDGPYNSPLHF | TRBJ1-6 | TRBV4-2
CASSFGTVSSYEQYF | TRBJ2-7 | TRBV5-5
CASSTSEVPNIQYF | TRBJ2-4 | TRBV12-3/TRBV12-4
CASSPTSVGGEQYF | TRBJ2-7 | TRBV7-3
CASSYSYSGTIYGYTF | TRBJ1-2 | TRBV6-2/TRBV6-3
CASAGSSGSYEQYF | TRBJ2-7 | TRBV5-5
CASSYRGRNLNTEAFF | TRBJ1-1 | TRBV5-6
CASSEWVGGNEQFF | TRBJ2-1 | TRBV6-1
CASSLTANRGYTF | TRBJ1-2 | TRBV27
CASSQGQGPGANVLTF | TRBJ2-6 | TRBV4-3
CASSIPGQETQYF | TRBJ2-5 | TRBV5-1
CASSRSTNTEAFF | TRBJ1-1 | TRBV12-3/TRBV12-4
CSASTGDETGELFF | TRBJ2-2 | TRBV29-1
CASSYVRQNEKLFF | TRBJ1-4 | TRBV6-5
CASSRSSLAGGNTGELFF | TRBJ2-2 | TRBV5-1
CASSLAIRTYEEKLFF | TRBJ1-4 | TRBV5-6
CSARDTLAGKRQFF | TRBJ2-1 | TRBV20-1
CASSLAGGSRDTQYF | TRBJ2-3 | TRBV7-6
CASSYSATSYEQYF | TRBJ2-7 | TRBV6-6
CASSAAGSAGYTF | TRBJ1-2 | TRBV5-1
CASSQDPSGRSTDTQYF | TRBJ2-3 | TRBV3-1
CATTQGGGGYNEQFF | TRBJ2-1 | TRBV24-1
CAWARGQGDTQYF | TRBJ2-3 | TRBV30
CASSQDGTGMRGNEQFF | TRBJ2-1 | TRBV4-1
CASSVGRENTEAFF | TRBJ1-1 | TRBV13
CATSRHANLAYEQYF | TRBJ2-7 | TRBV15
CASRPTSNYEQYF | TRBJ2-7 | TRBV5-1
CASSAAGRYNQPQHF | TRBJ1-5 | TRBV2
CASSREQANEQFF | TRBJ2-1 | TRBV7-2
CASSQGLAHPVTDTQYF | TRBJ2-3 | TRBV5-1
CSAETSGVTGELFF | TRBJ2-2 | TRBV20-1
CASSSPGQGPPRDIQYF | TRBJ2-4 | TRBV6-2/TRBV6-3
CSASNTGRSWSEQYF | TRBJ2-7 | TRBV20-1
CASSTGLAPSRGGELFF | TRBJ2-2 | TRBV5-4